The clone carrying this T cell receptor (beta chain) showed up just once. Its antigen is as yet unknown. The V gene's germline CDR1 is MDHEN and CDR2 SYDVKM. CDR3 size: 17 residues. Built from TCR beta cDNA, the libraries had unique molecular identifiers in them. Starting from approximately 1 to 10 million T cells, the study yielded approximately 500,000 cDNA molecules. One entry per CDR3 protein, called by TCRdb with MiXCR from the PCR reads. The sample yields about 680,000 distinct CDR3 sequences, around 60% seen once. The record originates from a study of post-analysis software for immune sequencing data. Study-level findings and limits: With TRBV5-6, TRBV5-1 and TRBV20-1 included, about five TRBV segments were more frequent in patients than in controls. Controls' normalized Chao1 diversity significantly exceeded that of multiple sclerosis patients.

The chain recombines TRBV28 with TRBJ2-1, with 13 bases identical to TRBD2. The DNA end favors TRBJ2-7, so the J call may be wrong. The origin of this receptor is a girl aged 2 to 9 with multiple sclerosis. Sequencing was done on a sample of blood. The CDR3 loop is CASSLAPPLAGGDEQYF. The CDR3 DNA reads TGTGCCAGCAGTTTAGCCCCCCCACTAGCGGGAGGGGATGAGCAGTACTTC.